The 27 T cell receptor beta chains reported below all come from one sample, sequenced in a study of CD8 T cell repertoires and HIV-1 epitope variants. Produced via immunoSEQ multiplex PCR; TCRdb's table is partial and in-frame only. The sample shows tens of thousands of clones, around 67% of them seen only once. Sequencing was performed on uncultured baseline CD8+ T cells from peripheral blood mononuclear cells (PBMCs). These receptors were collected from a male donor with HIV.

The rearrangement links TRBV27 to TRBJ2-5; 14 bases align to TRBD2. The germline V gene has CDR1 MNHEY and CDR2 SMNVEV (reference sequence). The CDR3 contains 16 residues. V trimming: 9 bases; J trimming: 5 bases; junction bases outside the gene matches: 11. CDR3 region: CASRLAGGRVMETQYF. As DNA, the CDR3 is TGTGCCAGTCGACTAGCGGGGGGGCGTGTGATGGAGACCCAGTACTTC.

The rearrangement joins TRBV19 to TRBJ1-1; no clear D gene. The V end was cut by 5 bases, the J end by 11 bases, with 15 bases between. CDR1 and CDR2 (germline): LNHDA, SQIVND (reference sequence). This CDR3 is built from 12 residues. The CDR3 nucleotides are TGTGCCAGTAGTCCCGGACTTGGTTTGGCTTTCTTT. It codes for CASSPGLGLAFF.

This rearrangement joins TRBV5-1 to TRBJ2-3; no clear D gene. Germline loops: CDR1 SGHRS, CDR2 YFSETQ. CDR3 length: 14 amino acids. Deletions cut 5 bases from V and 5 bases from J, with 15 bases between. The CDR3 nucleotides read TGCGCCAGCAGTACTGTCCCCGCCCAAGATACGCAGTATTTT. As protein: CASSTVPAQDTQYF.

J is TRBJ2-1 and V is TRBV19, with 11 nucleotides matching TRBD2. With 1 base clipped from V and 5 bases from J, the junction kept 7 bases outside the gene matches. The CDR3 has 17 amino acids. Germline CDR1 LNHDA, CDR2 SQIVND (reference sequence). CDR3 nucleotides: TGTGCCAGTAGTATAGGGAGACTAGCGGGGTCCCACAATGAGCAGTTCTTC. This sequence encodes CASSIGRLAGSHNEQFF.

The chain uses TRBV2 and TRBJ1-6; 9 nucleotides line up with TRBD1. The CDR3 contains 17 residues. From germline, CDR1 is SNHLY and CDR2 FYNNEI. J gave up 7 bases and V 6 bases, and 13 bases lay outside the gene matches. The CDR3 loop reads CASRGTGNFVGNSPLHF. The CDR3 region has the DNA TGTGCCAGCAGGGGGACAGGGAACTTCGTTGGGAATTCACCCCTCCACTTT. The entire variable domain, with the rest obtained from reference TRBV2 and TRBJ1-6, is as follows: EPEVTQTPSHQVTQMGQEVILRCVPISNHLYFYWYRQILGQKVEFLVSFYNNEISEKSEIFDDQFSVERPDGSNFTLKIRSTKLEDSAMYFCASRGTGNFVGNSPLHFGNGTRLTVT.

V usage is TRBV5-4 and J usage is TRBJ2-5, with a weak D call TRBD2 (10 bases). This CDR3 region has 20 residues. In germline, CDR1 is SGHNT, CDR2 YYREEE (reference sequence). Trimming shortened V by 4 bases and J by 4 bases, and 32 bases separated the two germline ends. The CDR3 region is CASSPGTGLSGRAGRETQYF. As DNA, the CDR3 is TGTGCCAGCAGCCCAGGGACAGGGTTGAGCGGGAGGGCCGGTAGAGAGACCCAGTACTTC.

This clone appeared a few times. The chain joins TRBV7-2 to TRBJ2-1; the D gene is possibly TRBD2 (5 bases). The CDR3 spans 14 residues. Germline CDR1 and CDR2: SGHTA and FQGNSA. The V and J ends lost 5 bases and 4 bases respectively, with 12 bases between them. CDR3: CASSQDWTYNEQFF. The CDR3 DNA reads TGTGCCAGCAGCCAGGACTGGACTTACAATGAGCAGTTCTTC.

This sequence joins TRBV28 and TRBJ1-5; D gene uncertain. The germline gives CDR1 MDHEN, CDR2 SYDVKM. V shed 4 bases and J shed 0 bases, with 7 bases lying between them. The CDR3 has 14 residues. The CDR3 sequence is CASSYDTSNQPQHF. The CDR3 nucleotides are TGTGCCAGCAGTTATGACACTAGCAATCAGCCCCAGCATTTT.

The chain recombines TRBV2 with TRBJ2-7; D tentatively fits TRBD1 or TRBD2 (5 bases each). V was pared by 5 bases and J by 2 bases, with 13 bases between. This CDR3 contains 14 residues. The germline gives CDR1 SNHLY, CDR2 FYNNEI. CDR3 amino acids: CASSMGPPAYEQYF. CDR3 nucleotides: TGTGCCAGCAGTATGGGACCGCCAGCCTACGAGCAGTACTTC.

The V call is TRBV27, the J call TRBJ1-1; the D gene is possibly TRBD1 (5 bases). The CDR3 consists of 15 residues. CDR1 MNHEY and CDR2 SMNVEV come from the germline V gene (reference sequence). Trimming shortened V by 2 bases and J by 3 bases, and 13 bases separated the two germline ends. The CDR3 DNA is TGTGCCAGCAGTTTAATGACAGACGGGGACACTGAAGCTTTCTTT. Translation gives CASSLMTDGDTEAFF.

The rearrangement joins TRBV19 to TRBJ1-3, with D uncertain. The CDR3 is 14 amino acids. The germline V gene encodes CDR1 LNHDA and CDR2 SQIVND (reference sequence). Trimming cost V 10 bases and J 0 bases, with 13 bases left between them. The CDR3 region is CATKEPNSGNTIYF. Written as DNA, the CDR3 is TGTGCCACCAAGGAGCCGAACTCTGGAAACACCATATATTTT.

The V call is TRBV27, the J call TRBJ1-5, with TRBD1 as a possible D gene (5 bases). The CDR3 loop spans 13 amino acids. Deletions cut 4 bases from V and 5 bases from J, with 9 bases between. The V gene's germline CDR1 is MNHEY and CDR2 SMNVEV (reference sequence). The CDR3 DNA is TGTGCCAGCAGTTCAAGGGGCGATCAGCCCCAGCATTTT. Its translation is CASSSRGDQPQHF.

V and J are TRBV6-1 and TRBJ1-6; TRBD1 agrees at 7 bases. The ends lost 4 bases at V and 7 bases at J; junction bases unmatched: 4. From germline, CDR1 is MNHNS and CDR2 SASEGT. The CDR3 spans 14 residues. The chain's CDR3 is CASSVEGGNSPLHF. CDR3 coding DNA: TGTGCCAGCAGTGTTGAAGGGGGCAATTCACCCCTCCACTTT.

The J gene is TRBJ1-3, the V gene TRBV28; a possible D gene is TRBD1 (6 bases). Germline V lookup: CDR1 MDHEN, CDR2 SYDVKM. The CDR3 sequence is 15 residues long. Trimming shortened V by 6 bases and J by 4 bases, and 16 bases separated the two germline ends. CDR3 DNA: TGTGCCAGCAGGCAACAGGGACGCTCAGGAAACACCATATATTTT. Protein product: CASRQQGRSGNTIYF.

In this sample, this clone turned up once. The chain uses TRBV28 and TRBJ1-5, with D perhaps matching TRBD1 (5 bases). The CDR3 covers 14 residues. Germline CDR1 reads MDHEN; CDR2 reads SYDVKM. V was cut by 5 bases and J by 6 bases, with 14 bases left in between. The CDR3 loop is CASSPSGRGQPQHF. The CDR3 DNA reads as TGTGCCAGCAGTCCCTCCGGGAGGGGTCAGCCCCAGCATTTT.

V is TRBV5-1 and J is TRBJ2-3; 9 bases match TRBD2. The length of the CDR3 is 16 residues. In germline, CDR1 is SGHRS, CDR2 YFSETQ. V shed 5 bases, J shed 2 bases, and the junction held 9 bases outside the gene matches. The DNA for the CDR3 is TGCGCCAGCAGGGGGAGAATAGCGGGGGCCACAGATACGCAGTATTTT. It is translated as CASRGRIAGATDTQYF.

This clone has only a few counts. V gene TRBV2 combines with J gene TRBJ2-2; D is possibly TRBD2 (5 bases). V was clipped by 4 bases and J by 4 bases, with 13 bases between them. Germline V gene lookup returns CDR1 SNHLY and CDR2 FYNNEI. This CDR3 has 15 residues. The CDR3 nucleotides are TGTGCCAGCAGTGTCGCCCCTGCGGGCACCGGGGAGCTGTTTTTT. Protein: CASSVAPAGTGELFF.

This clone was recorded once. CDR3 region: CASSSGLSTYNEQFF. Written as DNA, the CDR3 is TGTGCCAGCAGCTCGGGACTCTCAACCTACAATGAGCAGTTCTTC. The rearrangement uses TRBV7-9 and TRBJ2-1; D might be TRBD2 (6 bases). The CDR3 is 15 amino acids. V dropped 4 bases and J dropped 2 bases, with 12 bases sitting between them. Germline V gene sequence: CDR1 SEHNR, CDR2 FQNEAQ (reference sequence).

The chain combines TRBV5-4 with TRBJ1-1; 9 bases are shared with TRBD1. The junction had 2 bases not matched to a gene; V was cut back by 3 bases and J by 5 bases. The CDR3 length is 13 residues. Per the germline V gene, CDR1 is SGHNT and CDR2 is YYREEE (reference sequence). The CDR3 region is CASSWTGETEAFF. Written as DNA, the CDR3 is TGTGCCAGCAGCTGGACAGGGGAGACTGAAGCTTTCTTT.

V and J are TRBV27 and TRBJ1-2; D unresolved. V was trimmed by 2 bases and J by 0 bases, leaving 7 bases between them. The V gene's germline CDR1 is MNHEY and CDR2 SMNVEV (reference sequence). CDR3 length: 14 residues. CDR3 DNA: TGTGCCAGCAGTTTAAAAGTTACTAACTATGGCTACACCTTC. As protein: CASSLKVTNYGYTF.

This clone was counted many times. V is TRBV2 and J is TRBJ2-5; 8 nucleotides line up with TRBD2. The CDR3 has 19 residues. Germline V gene lookup returns CDR1 SNHLY and CDR2 FYNNEI. Trimming cost V 9 bases and J 5 bases; bases outside gene matches: 26. CDR3 region: CARRRKLTSGKGPFETQYF. The CDR3 DNA follows: TGTGCCAGACGTCGAAAGCTAACTAGCGGTAAGGGGCCGTTTGAGACCCAGTACTTC.

The chain links TRBV7-9 to TRBJ2-7, with 9 bases that match TRBD1. This CDR3 spans 14 amino acids. Germline-derived CDR1 and CDR2 are SEHNR and FQNEAQ (reference sequence). V shed 5 bases, J shed 4 bases, and the junction held 6 bases outside the gene matches. In nucleotides, the CDR3 is TGTGCCAGCAGCATACCCGGGACAGGGTACGAGCAGTACTTC. This translates into CASSIPGTGYEQYF.

The chain recombines TRBV19 with TRBJ2-1; D not certain. The CDR3 is 14 residues long. V lost 3 bases, J lost 8 bases, and 14 bases lay in between. Germline CDR1 reads LNHDA; CDR2 reads SQIVND (reference sequence). CDR3 sequence: CASSIGSYADEQFF. The CDR3 DNA reads as TGTGCCAGTAGTATCGGCAGCTACGCGGATGAGCAGTTCTTC.

About this clone: A read error may produce the germline difference seen at one junction end. The rearrangement links TRBV15 to TRBJ2-7; the D gene is possibly TRBD2 (6 bases). The length of the CDR3 is 21 residues. Germline loops: CDR1 LNHNV, CDR2 YYDKDF (reference sequence). CDR3 DNA sequence: TGTGCCACCAGAAGAGATCTGCCAGCAGGGACTTTACGCCTGGGGTACGTCGAGCAGTACTTC. It codes for CATRRDLPAGTLRLGYVEQYF.

This rearrangement joins TRBV5-1 to TRBJ2-5; possible D gene TRBD2, 5 bases. Germline lookup yields CDR1 SGHRS and CDR2 YFSETQ. Trimming cost V 0 bases and J 7 bases, with 13 bases left between them. The CDR3 has 14 amino acids. In nucleotides, the CDR3 is TGCGCCAGCAGCTTGGAACGGGATTTTGGGACCCAGTACTTC. Its translation: CASSLERDFGTQYF.

The V call is TRBV6-5, the J call TRBJ1-1; the D gene is possibly TRBD1 (6 bases). The CDR3 spans 14 residues. V shed 6 bases and J shed 1 base, with 12 bases lying between them. Looked up from germline, CDR1 is MNHEY and CDR2 is SVGAGI. In DNA, the CDR3 is TGTGCCAGCAGGAGACAGGTCCCGAACACTGAAGCTTTCTTT. Translation: CASRRQVPNTEAFF.

V usage is TRBV9 and J usage is TRBJ1-1; TRBD1 matches at 8 bases. The CDR3 is made up of 14 amino acids. CDR1 is SGDLS, CDR2 YYNGEE, per germline. The J segment lost 5 bases and the V segment lost 3 bases, leaving 6 bases of the junction unmatched. For the CDR3, the DNA is TGTGCCAGCAGCGAGGGGGACAGGACGACTGAAGCTTTCTTT. Encoded protein: CASSEGDRTTEAFF. The full variable domain, its missing parts supplied by reference TRBV9 and TRBJ1-1, is DSGVTQTPKHLITATGQRVTLRCSPRSGDLSVYWYQQSLDQGLQFLIQYYNGEERAKGNILERFSAQQFPDLHSELNLSSLELGDSALYFCASSEGDRTTEAFFGQGTRLTVV.